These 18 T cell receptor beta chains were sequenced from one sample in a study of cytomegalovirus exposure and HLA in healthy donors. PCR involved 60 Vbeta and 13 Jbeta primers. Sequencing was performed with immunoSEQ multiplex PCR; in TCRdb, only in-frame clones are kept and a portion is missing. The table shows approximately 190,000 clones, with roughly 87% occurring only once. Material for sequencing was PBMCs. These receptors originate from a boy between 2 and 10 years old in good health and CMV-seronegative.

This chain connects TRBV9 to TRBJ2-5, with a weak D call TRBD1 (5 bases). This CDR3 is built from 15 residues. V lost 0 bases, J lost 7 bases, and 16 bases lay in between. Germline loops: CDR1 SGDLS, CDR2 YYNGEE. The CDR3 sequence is CASSVVAGNEVTQYF. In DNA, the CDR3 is TGTGCCAGCAGCGTAGTGGCAGGGAACGAAGTGACCCAGTACTTC.

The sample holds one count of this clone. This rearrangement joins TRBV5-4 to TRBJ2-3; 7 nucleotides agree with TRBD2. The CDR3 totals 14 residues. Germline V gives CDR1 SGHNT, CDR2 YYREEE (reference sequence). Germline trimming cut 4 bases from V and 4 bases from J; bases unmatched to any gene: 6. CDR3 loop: CASSRWGGADTQYF. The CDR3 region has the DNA TGTGCCAGCAGCCGCTGGGGGGGTGCAGATACGCAGTATTTT.

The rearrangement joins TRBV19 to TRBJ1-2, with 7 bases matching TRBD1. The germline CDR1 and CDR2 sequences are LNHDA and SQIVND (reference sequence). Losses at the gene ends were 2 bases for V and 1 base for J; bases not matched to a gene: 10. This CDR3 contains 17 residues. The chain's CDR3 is CASSILRDSQNNYGYTF. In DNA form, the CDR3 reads TGTGCCAGTAGTATATTGCGGGACAGCCAAAATAACTATGGCTACACCTTC.

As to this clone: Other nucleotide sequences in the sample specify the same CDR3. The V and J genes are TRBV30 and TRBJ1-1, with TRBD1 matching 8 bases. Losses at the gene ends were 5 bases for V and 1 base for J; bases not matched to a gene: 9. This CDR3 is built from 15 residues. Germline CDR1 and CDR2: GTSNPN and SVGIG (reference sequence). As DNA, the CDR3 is TGTGCCTGGGAGTTACCTACAGGGGGGAACACTGAAGCTTTCTTT. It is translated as CAWELPTGGNTEAFF.

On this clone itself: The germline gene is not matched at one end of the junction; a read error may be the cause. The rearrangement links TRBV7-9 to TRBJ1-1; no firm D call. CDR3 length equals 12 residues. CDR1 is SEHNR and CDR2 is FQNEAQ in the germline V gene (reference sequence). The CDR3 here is CSSSLGAGGAFF. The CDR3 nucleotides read TGTTCCAGCAGCTTGGGCGCGGGAGGAGCTTTCTTT.

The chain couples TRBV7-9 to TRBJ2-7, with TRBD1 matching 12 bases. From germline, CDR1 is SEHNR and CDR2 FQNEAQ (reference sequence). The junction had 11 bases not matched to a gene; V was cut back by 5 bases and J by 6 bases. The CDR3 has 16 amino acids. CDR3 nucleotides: TGTGCCAGCAGCACCCGGGACAGGGGGCTTGAAATCGAGCAGTACTTC. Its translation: CASSTRDRGLEIEQYF.

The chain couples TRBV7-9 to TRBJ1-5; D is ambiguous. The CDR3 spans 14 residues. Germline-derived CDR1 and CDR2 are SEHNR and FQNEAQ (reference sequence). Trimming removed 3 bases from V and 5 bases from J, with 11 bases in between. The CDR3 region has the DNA TGTGCCAGCAGCTTTCCGGGTCTTTATCAGCCCCAGCATTTT. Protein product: CASSFPGLYQPQHF.

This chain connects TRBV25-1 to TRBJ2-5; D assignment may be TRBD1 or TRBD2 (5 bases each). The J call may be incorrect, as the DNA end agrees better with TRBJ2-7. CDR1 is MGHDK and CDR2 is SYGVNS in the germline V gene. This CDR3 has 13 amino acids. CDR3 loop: CASSNPGGGEQYF. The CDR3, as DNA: TGTGCCAGCAGCAACCCCGGTGGGGGCGAGCAGTACTTC.

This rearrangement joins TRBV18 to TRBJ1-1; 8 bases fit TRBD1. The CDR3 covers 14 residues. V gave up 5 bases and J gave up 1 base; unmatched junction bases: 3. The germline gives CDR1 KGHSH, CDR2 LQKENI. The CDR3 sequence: CASSSGTGNTEAFF. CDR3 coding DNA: TGTGCCAGCTCATCCGGGACAGGGAACACTGAAGCTTTCTTT. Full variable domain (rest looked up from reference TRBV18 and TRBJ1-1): NAGVMQNPRHLVRRRGQEARLRCSPMKGHSHVYWYRQLPEEGLKFMVYLQKENIIDESGMPKERFSAEFPKEGPSILRIQQVVRGDSAAYFCASSSGTGNTEAFFGQGTRLTVV.

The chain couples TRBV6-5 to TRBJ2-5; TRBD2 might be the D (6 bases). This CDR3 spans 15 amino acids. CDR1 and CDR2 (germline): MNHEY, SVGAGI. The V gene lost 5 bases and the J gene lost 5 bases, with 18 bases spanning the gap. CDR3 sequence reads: CASSPRENRVETQYF. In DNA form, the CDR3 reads TGTGCCAGCAGTCCTCGGGAGAACCGGGTCGAGACCCAGTACTTC.

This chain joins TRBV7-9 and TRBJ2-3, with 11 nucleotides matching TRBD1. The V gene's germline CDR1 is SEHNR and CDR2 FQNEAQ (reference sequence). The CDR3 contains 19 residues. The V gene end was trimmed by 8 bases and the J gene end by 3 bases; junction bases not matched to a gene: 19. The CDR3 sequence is CASDSSVYRDRGETDTQYF. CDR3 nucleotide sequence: TGTGCCAGCGATTCCTCTGTGTATAGGGACAGGGGGGAGACAGATACGCAGTATTTT.

The CDR3 DNA sequence: TGTGCCAGCAGCTCCCCAGGGGGTAGTTCTATGAACACTGAAGCTTTCTTT. This translates into CASSSPGGSSMNTEAFF. This sequence joins TRBV7-3 and TRBJ1-1, with TRBD1 matching 7 bases. Germline V gene data show CDR1 as SGHTA and CDR2 as FQGTGA. J gave up 0 bases and V 4 bases, and 11 bases lay outside the gene matches. The CDR3 sequence is 17 residues long. The full variable domain, in which reference TRBV7-3 and TRBJ1-1 provide the parts outside the CDR3, is GAGVSQTPSNKVTEKGKYVELRCDPISGHTALYWYRQSLGQGPEFLIYFQGTGAADDSGLPNDRFFAVRPEGSVSTLKIQRTERGDSAVYLCASSSPGGSSMNTEAFFGQGTRLTVV.

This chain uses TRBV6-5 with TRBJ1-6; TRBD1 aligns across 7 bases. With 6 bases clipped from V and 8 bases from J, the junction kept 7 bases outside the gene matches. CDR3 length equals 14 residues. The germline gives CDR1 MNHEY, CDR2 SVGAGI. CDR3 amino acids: CASSEDRAYSPLHF. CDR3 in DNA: TGTGCCAGCAGCGAAGACAGGGCCTATTCACCCCTCCACTTT.

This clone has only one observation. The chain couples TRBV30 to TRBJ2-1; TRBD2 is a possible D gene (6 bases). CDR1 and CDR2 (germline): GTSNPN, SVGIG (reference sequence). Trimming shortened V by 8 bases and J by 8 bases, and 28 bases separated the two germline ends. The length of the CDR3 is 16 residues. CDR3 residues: CAQSERRVVVGHEQFF. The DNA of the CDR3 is TGTGCCCAGTCTGAACGGAGGGTCGTTGTTGGACATGAGCAGTTCTTC.

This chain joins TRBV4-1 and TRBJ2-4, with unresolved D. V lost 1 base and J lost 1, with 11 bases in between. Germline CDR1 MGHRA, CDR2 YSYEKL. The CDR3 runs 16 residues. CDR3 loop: CASSQVALFAKNIQYF. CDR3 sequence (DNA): TGCGCCAGCAGCCAAGTTGCACTCTTCGCCAAAAACATTCAGTACTTC.

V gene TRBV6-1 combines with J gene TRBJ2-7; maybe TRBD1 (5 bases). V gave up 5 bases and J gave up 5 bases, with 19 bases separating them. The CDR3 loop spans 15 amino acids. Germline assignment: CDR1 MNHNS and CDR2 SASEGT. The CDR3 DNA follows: TGTGCCAGCAGTCCACTCCTTACAGGTGCCGACGAGCAGTACTTC. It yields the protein CASSPLLTGADEQYF.

The CDR3 DNA reads TGTGCCAGCAGCTTTGGTCAGGGCAGCGTCTCCTACGAGCAGTACTTC. As protein: CASSFGQGSVSYEQYF. The chain employs TRBV11-2 and TRBJ2-7, with TRBD1 as a possible D gene (5 bases). There are 16 residues in the CDR3. The V gene's germline CDR1 is SGHAT and CDR2 FQNNGV. V was clipped by 3 bases and J by 0 bases, with 15 bases between them.

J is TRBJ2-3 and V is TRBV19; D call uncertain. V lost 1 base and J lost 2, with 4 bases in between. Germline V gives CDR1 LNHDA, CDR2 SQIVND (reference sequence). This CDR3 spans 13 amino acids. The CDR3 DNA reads TGTGCCAGTAGTATAGCACACACAGATACGCAGTATTTT. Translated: CASSIAHTDTQYF.